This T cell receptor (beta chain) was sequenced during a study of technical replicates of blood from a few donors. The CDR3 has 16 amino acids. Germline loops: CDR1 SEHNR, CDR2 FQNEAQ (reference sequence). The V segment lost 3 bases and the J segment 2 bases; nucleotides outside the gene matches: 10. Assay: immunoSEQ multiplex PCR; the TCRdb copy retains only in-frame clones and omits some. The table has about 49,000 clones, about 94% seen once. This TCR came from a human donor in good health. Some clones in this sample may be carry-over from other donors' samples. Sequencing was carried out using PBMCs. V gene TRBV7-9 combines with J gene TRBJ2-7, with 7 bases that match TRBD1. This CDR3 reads CASSLAGQVGAYEQYF. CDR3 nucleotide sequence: TGTGCCAGCAGCTTGGCCGGACAGGTTGGGGCCTACGAGCAGTACTTC.